The 20 T cell receptor beta chains listed next were all sequenced from one sample in a study of PD-L1 blockade in urothelial cancer (dated by TCRdb to the late 2010s). Libraries were prepared through the immunoSEQ multiplex PCR assay. The table was pulled from immuneACCESS by TCRdb, which kept in-frame rearrangements only. Such tables lose some clones; where checked, under half of the loss comes from unresolved V genes, and the rest has no known cause. This sample has fewer than 130,000 clones in its table, and over 75% of those were observed once. The ten largest clones represent 2.4% of the sample. The sequences come from PBMCs, collected around atezolizumab (anti-PD-L1) treatment. These receptors were collected from a man aged 50 or older with urothelial cancer.

The rearrangement joins TRBV6-1 to TRBJ1-2; a weak D match, TRBD1 (5 bases). The germline V and J ends were trimmed by 1 base and 7 bases, with 16 bases remaining between them. Germline loops: CDR1 MNHNS, CDR2 SASEGT. The CDR3 has 15 amino acids. The CDR3 DNA reads TGTGCCAGCAGTGAAGACCTGGGGCCGACGTTTGGCTACACCTTC. Its protein is CASSEDLGPTFGYTF.

This chain uses TRBV12-5 with TRBJ2-7; 8 bases align to TRBD2. The CDR3 covers 16 residues. V dropped 3 bases and J dropped 6; count of bases not matched to a gene: 13. In germline, CDR1 is LGHNT, CDR2 FRNRAP. The CDR3 region is CASGFGGDIQVLEQYF. DNA for the CDR3: TGTGCTAGTGGTTTCGGGGGGGACATCCAGGTTCTCGAGCAGTACTTC.

This chain links TRBV25-1 with TRBJ2-2, with 13 bases aligning to TRBD2. The CDR3 spans 16 residues. The germline CDR1 and CDR2 sequences are MGHDK and SYGVNS. Trimming at V came to 6 bases and at J to 3 bases, leaving 4 bases not matched to a gene. CDR3 DNA sequence: TGTGCCAGCAGCTGGACTAGCGGGAGTGACACCGGGGAGCTGTTTTTT. Its translation: CASSWTSGSDTGELFF.

The J gene is TRBJ2-1, the V gene TRBV4-1; a weak D match, TRBD2 (6 bases). The CDR3 runs 16 residues. CDR1 MGHRA and CDR2 YSYEKL come from the germline V gene. Trimming took 4 bases from V and 0 from J, leaving 13 bases between them. CDR3 sequence: CASSPYSGNSYNEQFF. The CDR3, as DNA: TGCGCCAGCAGCCCCTATAGCGGAAACTCCTACAATGAGCAGTTCTTC.

The chain has TRBV5-1 and TRBJ2-1; D may be TRBD2 (6 bases). This CDR3 spans 14 amino acids. From germline, CDR1 is SGHRS and CDR2 YFSETQ. Deletions cut 2 bases from V and 4 bases from J, with 10 bases between. DNA of the CDR3: TGCGCCAGCAGCTTTTCTAGCGCATACAATGAGCAGTTCTTC. Translated, it gives CASSFSSAYNEQFF.

The V gene is TRBV11-2, the J gene TRBJ2-2; D is uncertain. There are 15 residues in the CDR3. V was trimmed by 0 bases and J by 3 bases, leaving 8 bases between them. Per the germline V gene, CDR1 is SGHAT and CDR2 is FQNNGV. The CDR3 DNA follows: TGTGCCAGCAGCTTAGATCGGCAGGACACCGGGGAGCTGTTTTTT. Translation gives CASSLDRQDTGELFF.

The chain is built from TRBV4-2 and TRBJ1-2; a weak D match, TRBD1 (5 bases). V was pared by 0 bases and J by 7 bases, with 9 bases between. Germline CDR1 reads LGHNA; CDR2 reads YNFKEQ. The CDR3 runs to 13 residues. The CDR3 region has the DNA TGTGCCAGCAGCCAAGATAAACAGGCTGGCTACACCTTC. Amino acids: CASSQDKQAGYTF.

This rearrangement joins TRBV2 to TRBJ2-5, with 14 bases aligning to TRBD2. The CDR3 has 15 residues. With 6 bases clipped from V and 5 bases from J, the junction kept 5 bases outside the gene matches. CDR1 and CDR2 from the germline V gene are SNHLY and FYNNEI. This CDR3 is CASSGGLAGAETQYF. The CDR3, as DNA: TGTGCCAGCAGCGGGGGACTAGCGGGAGCGGAGACCCAGTACTTC.

This chain connects TRBV28 to TRBJ1-2; D perhaps matches TRBD1 (6 bases). The germline gives CDR1 MDHEN, CDR2 SYDVKM. This CDR3 is 16 amino acids long. Trimming pared 5 bases from V and 2 bases from J, leaving 18 bases between. The CDR3 reads CASSHPPGHLNYGYTF. The CDR3 DNA reads as TGTGCCAGCAGTCACCCCCCGGGACACTTAAACTATGGCTACACCTTC.

V gene TRBV2 combines with J gene TRBJ1-5; the D is unclear. CDR1 and CDR2 (germline): SNHLY, FYNNEI. The CDR3 runs to 14 residues. V lost 6 bases, J lost 0 bases, and 9 bases lay in between. This CDR3 is CASSTGYSNQPQHF. DNA of the CDR3: TGTGCCAGCAGCACCGGGTATAGCAATCAGCCCCAGCATTTT.

The rearrangement links TRBV5-6 to TRBJ2-3, with no clear D. The germline V and J ends were trimmed by 1 base and 2 bases, with 8 bases remaining between them. CDR1 is SGHDT, CDR2 YYEEEE, per germline. The CDR3 spans 14 residues. CDR3: CASSLSGLTDTQYF. As DNA, the CDR3 is TGTGCCAGCAGCTTGTCGGGTCTCACAGATACGCAGTATTTT.

The genes are TRBV28 and TRBJ1-5, with a tentative D call TRBD1 (5 bases). V was pared by 1 base and J by 3 bases, with 13 bases between. This CDR3 spans 16 amino acids. Germline CDR1 is MDHEN and CDR2 is SYDVKM. The CDR3 reads CASSLFKQAYNQPQHF. In nucleotides, the CDR3 is TGTGCCAGCAGTTTATTCAAACAGGCCTACAATCAGCCCCAGCATTTT.

The V gene is TRBV7-2, the J gene TRBJ2-3, with D possibly matching TRBD2 (6 bases). CDR1 and CDR2 from the germline V gene are SGHTA and FQGNSA. The length of the CDR3 is 15 residues. V lost 5 bases to trimming and J lost 0 bases, with 12 bases between them. CDR3 loop: CASSVSGSSTDTQYF. DNA for the CDR3: TGTGCCAGCAGCGTTAGCGGCTCTAGCACAGATACGCAGTATTTT. Using reference TRBV7-2 and TRBJ2-3 for the parts outside the CDR3, the full variable domain is GAGVSQSPSNKVTEKGKDVELRCDPISGHTALYWYRQSLGQGLEFLIYFQGNSAPDKSGLPSDRFSAERTGGSVSTLTIQRTQQEDSAVYLCASSVSGSSTDTQYFGPGTRLTVL.

CDR3 DNA: TGTGCCAGCAGCTGGGGACAACCCCCTGCAGCTTTCTTT. Its translation: CASSWGQPPAAFF. J is TRBJ1-1 and V is TRBV7-2; D is possibly TRBD1 (6 bases). The V end lost 4 bases, the J end lost 10 bases, and 16 bases lay between the germline ends. Germline CDR1 is SGHTA and CDR2 is FQGNSA. The CDR3 loop spans 13 amino acids.

V is TRBV5-1 and J is TRBJ1-1; 7 nucleotides match TRBD1. V shed 4 bases, J shed 1 base, and the junction held 7 bases outside the gene matches. Looked up from germline, CDR1 is SGHRS and CDR2 is YFSETQ. This CDR3 contains 15 residues. This chain's CDR3 is CASSPPGTANTEAFF. As DNA, the CDR3 is TGCGCCAGCAGCCCTCCCGGGACAGCGAACACTGAAGCTTTCTTT.

This clone was recorded once. The chain joins TRBV2 to TRBJ1-4; a possible D gene is TRBD1 (6 bases). This CDR3 has 15 amino acids. Germline CDR1 SNHLY, CDR2 FYNNEI. The V end was cut by 5 bases, the J end by 8 bases, with 18 bases between. This CDR3 is CASSIQGQASEKLFF. In DNA form, the CDR3 reads TGTGCCAGCAGTATACAGGGACAAGCTTCCGAAAAACTGTTTTTT.

The rearrangement joins TRBV18 to TRBJ2-1, with 12 bases that match TRBD1. V gave up 5 bases and J gave up 9 bases; unmatched junction bases: 11. Germline CDR1 and CDR2: KGHSH and LQKENI. This CDR3 spans 16 amino acids. CDR3 bases: TGTGCCAGCTCATCGAGACCGGGACAGGGGGCAGGTGAGCAGTTCTTC. Encoded protein: CASSSRPGQGAGEQFF.

The chain combines TRBV7-8 with TRBJ1-5; D gene unclear. This CDR3 contains 15 residues. V lost 0 bases to trimming and J lost 1 base, with 7 bases between them. Germline V gene sequence: CDR1 SGHVS, CDR2 FQNEAQ. CDR3 nucleotides: TGTGCCAGCAGCTTAGCGCGGATCAGCAATCAGCCCCAGCATTTT. Translated, it gives CASSLARISNQPQHF.

This chain connects TRBV7-2 to TRBJ1-5; tentatively, D is TRBD1 (6 bases). The germline V gene encodes CDR1 SGHTA and CDR2 FQGNSA. This CDR3 has 17 residues. Trimming shortened V by 2 bases and J by 5 bases, and 19 bases separated the two germline ends. CDR3 DNA: TGTGCCAGCAGCTTATCCCCGGGGGGCTCCCTGTATCAGCCCCAGCATTTT. This translates into CASSLSPGGSLYQPQHF.

The chain joins TRBV23-1 to TRBJ2-3; possible D gene TRBD1, 7 bases. TRBV23-1 is reported as an ORF; its role is uncertain. The CDR3 runs to 19 residues. The V and J ends lost 6 bases and 0 bases respectively, with 25 bases between them. Here the CDR3 DNA reads TGCGCCAGCAGCGCAAGGGGGCCTTGGCGGGATCCTAGCACAGATACGCAGTATTTT. This codes for CASSARGPWRDPSTDTQYF.